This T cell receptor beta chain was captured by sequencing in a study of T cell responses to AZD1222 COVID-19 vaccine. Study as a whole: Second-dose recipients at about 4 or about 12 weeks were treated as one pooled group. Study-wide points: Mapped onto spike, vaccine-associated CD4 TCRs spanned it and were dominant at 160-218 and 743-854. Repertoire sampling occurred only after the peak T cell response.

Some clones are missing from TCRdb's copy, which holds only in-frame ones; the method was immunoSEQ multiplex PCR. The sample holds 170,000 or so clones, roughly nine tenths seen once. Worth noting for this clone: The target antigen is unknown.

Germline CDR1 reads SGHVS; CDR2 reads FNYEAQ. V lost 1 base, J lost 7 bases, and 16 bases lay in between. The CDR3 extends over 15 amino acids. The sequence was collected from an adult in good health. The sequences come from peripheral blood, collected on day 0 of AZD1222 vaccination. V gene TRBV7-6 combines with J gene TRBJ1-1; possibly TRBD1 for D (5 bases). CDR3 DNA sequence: TGTGCCAGCAGCTTAGTCGGCGGTACCGGGGGTGAAGCTTTCTTT. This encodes CASSLVGGTGGEAFF.